A selection of T cell receptor beta chains follows, all from one sample in a study of cytotoxic CD8 clonotypes in ibrutinib-treated CLL. Method: immunoSEQ multiplex PCR; TCRdb's copy keeps in-frame clones and lacks some. There are more than 25,000 clones in the sample; more than 75% occur only once, and 51% lies in the top ten. The material was PBMCs, obtained after 36 months of ibrutinib treatment. Source of these receptors: a human donor with chronic lymphocytic leukemia. CDR3s include the opening cysteine and the closing phenylalanine or tryptophan. A D gene is named only where the DNA matches it firmly. The size entry is marked missing in some rows and otherwise reads once, few, many or a size class.

few,TRBV5-1,TRBJ1-6,TRBD1,CASSISPGTGDSPLHF,TGCGCCAGCAGCATCTCGCCGGGGACAGGTGATTCACCCCTCCACTTT
.,TRBV11-2,TRBJ2-7,TRBD2,CASTSYLLAGGEQYF,TGTGCCAGCACCTCTTACCTACTAGCGGGGGGGGAGCAGTACTTC
.,TRBV6-6,TRBJ2-3,.,CASSLQVDTQYF,TGTGCCAGCAGTCTTCAGGTGGATACGCAGTATTTT
.,TRBV7-2,TRBJ1-3,.,CASSLGSSGNTIYF,TGTGCCAGCAGCTTAGGCAGCTCTGGAAACACCATATATTTT
.,TRBV27,TRBJ2-3,.,CASTPWGEWSTDTQYF,TGTGCCAGCACCCCCTGGGGCGAGTGGAGCACAGATACGCAGTATTTT
.,TRBV2,TRBJ1-6,.,CASSGENSPLHF,TGTGCCAGCAGTGGGGAAAATTCACCCCTCCACTTT
.,TRBV29-1,TRBJ1-1,.,CSVEGGGQGTEAFF,TGCAGCGTTGAAGGCGGGGGGCAAGGAACTGAAGCTTTCTTT
few,TRBV5-1,TRBJ1-1,TRBD1,CASSTATGDTEAFF,TGCGCCAGCAGCACAGCTACAGGGGACACTGAAGCTTTCTTT
once,TRBV7-6,TRBJ1-4,.,CASSLVGGPVSTNEKLFF,TGTGCCAGCAGCTTAGTTGGAGGCCCCGTGTCAACTAATGAAAAACTGTTTTTT
once,TRBV13,TRBJ2-5,.,CASSLGGDQETQYF,TGTGCCAGCAGCTTAGGTGGGGACCAAGAGACCCAGTACTTC
.,TRBV10-3,TRBJ2-2,.,CAIRGGLDTGELFF,TGTGCCATCAGAGGGGGACTCGATACCGGGGAGCTGTTTTTT
few,TRBV19,TRBJ2-6,TRBD1,CASSIPGQVNVLTF,TGTGCCAGTAGTATCCCGGGACAGGTCAACGTCCTGACTTTC
once,TRBV6-5,TRBJ1-1,.,CASSYRSGNTEAFF,TGTGCCAGCAGTTACAGGTCTGGGAACACTGAAGCTTTCTTT
.,TRBV5-1,TRBJ1-1,.,CASSFGDNFGTEAFF,TGCGCCAGCAGCTTCGGAGACAACTTCGGTACTGAAGCTTTCTTT
.,TRBV27,TRBJ2-2,.,CASSLYPGPNTGELFF,TGTGCCAGCAGTTTATACCCGGGTCCGAACACCGGGGAGCTGTTTTTT
.,TRBV6-5,TRBJ1-2,.,CASRHPQGYNYGYTF,TGTGCCAGCAGACACCCCCAAGGGTATAACTATGGCTACACCTTC
once,TRBV11-2,TRBJ2-7,.,CASSLAGTSYEQYF,TGTGCCAGCAGCTTAGCAGGGACAAGCTACGAGCAGTACTTC
.,TRBV7-9,TRBJ2-5,.,CASSLAGWGYQETQYF,TGTGCCAGCAGCTTAGCGGGATGGGGGTACCAAGAGACCCAGTACTTC
.,TRBV14,TRBJ2-2,.,CASSSDLENTGELFF,TGTGCCAGCAGCTCCGACCTGGAGAACACCGGGGAGCTGTTTTTT
.,TRBV5-1,TRBJ1-6,.,CASSLTDNSPLHF,TGCGCCAGCAGCTTGACAGATAATTCACCCCTCCACTTT
.,TRBV13,TRBJ1-3,.,CASSLGRVGGNTIYF,TGTGCCAGCAGCTTAGGTCGGGTCGGTGGAAACACCATATATTTT
few,TRBV7-3,TRBJ2-1,TRBD2,CASSFTSGPNEQFF,TGTGCCAGCAGCTTCACTAGCGGCCCCAATGAGCAGTTCTTC
.,TRBV4-1,TRBJ2-1,.,CASSQVPPGSSYNEQFF,TGCGCCAGCAGCCAAGTTCCCCCCGGGAGCTCCTACAATGAGCAGTTCTTC
.,TRBV11-2,TRBJ1-2,.,CASSLDLGMGYGYTF,TGTGCCAGCAGCTTAGACCTAGGTATGGGGTACGGCTACACCTTC
.,TRBV15,TRBJ1-2,.,CATSRDRQVNYGYTF,TGTGCCACCAGCAGAGATCGGCAGGTTAACTATGGCTACACCTTC
.,TRBV9,TRBJ2-3,.,CASSKGPSTDTQYF,TGTGCCAGCAGCAAAGGGCCTAGCACAGATACGCAGTATTTT
.,TRBV4-2,TRBJ1-1,.,CASSQEALVVEAFF,TGTGCCAGCAGCCAAGAGGCCTTGGTCGTTGAAGCTTTCTTT